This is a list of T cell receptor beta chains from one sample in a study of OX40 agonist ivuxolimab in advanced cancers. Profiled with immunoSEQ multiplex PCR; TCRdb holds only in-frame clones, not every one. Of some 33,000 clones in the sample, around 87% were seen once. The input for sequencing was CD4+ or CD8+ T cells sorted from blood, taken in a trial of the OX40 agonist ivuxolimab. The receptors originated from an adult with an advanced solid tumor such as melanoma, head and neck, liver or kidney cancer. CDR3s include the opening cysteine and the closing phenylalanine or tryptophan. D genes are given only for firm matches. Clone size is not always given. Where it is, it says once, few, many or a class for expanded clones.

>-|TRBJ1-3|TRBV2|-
TGTGCCAGCAGTGATTGGCAGAGCTCTGGAAACACCATATATTTT
CASSDWQSSGNTIYF
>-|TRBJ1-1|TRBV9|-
TGTGCCAGCAGCCCGGGGGGGCAAGGTGACACTGAAGCTTTCTTT
CASSPGGQGDTEAFF
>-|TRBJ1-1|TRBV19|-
TGTGCCAGTAGTAGGGGTCCCTCCGAGAACACTGAAGCTTTCTTT
CASSRGPSENTEAFF
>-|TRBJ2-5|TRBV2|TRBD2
TGTGCCAGCAGGGGGATGATAGCGGGAGAGCTGACGCGGGAGACCCAGTACTTC
CASRGMIAGELTRETQYF
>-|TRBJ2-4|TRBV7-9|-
TGTGCCAGCAGCTTAACATTGGAAAACATTCAGTACTTC
CASSLTLENIQYF
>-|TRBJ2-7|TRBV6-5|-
TGTGCCAGCAGCCCTGGAACTTACTTCGAGCAGTACTTC
CASSPGTYFEQYF
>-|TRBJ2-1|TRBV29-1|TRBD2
TGCAGCGTTGAAGAAACGGGACTAGCTACCAACAATGAGCAGTTCTTC
CSVEETGLATNNEQFF
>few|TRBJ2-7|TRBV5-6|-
TGTGCCAGCAGCCCGCTCGTGAGGGTACAGGGCTACGAGCAGTACTTC
CASSPLVRVQGYEQYF
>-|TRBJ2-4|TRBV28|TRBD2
TGTGCCAGCAGTGTAGCGGGGTTAGCCAAAAACATTCAGTACTTC
CASSVAGLAKNIQYF
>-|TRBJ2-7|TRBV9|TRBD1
TGTGCCAGCAGCGCCTGGACAGGGTTGTACGAGCAGTACTTC
CASSAWTGLYEQYF
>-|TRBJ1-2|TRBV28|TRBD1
TGTGCCACCCTCGGACAGGGGATACGAAGCTATGGCTACACCTTC
CATLGQGIRSYGYTF
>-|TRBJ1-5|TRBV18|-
TGTGCCAGCTCACCCGGGTGGGCGGATGATCAGCCCCAGCATTTT
CASSPGWADDQPQHF
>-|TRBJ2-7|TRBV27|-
TGTGCCAGCAGTCCTCAGACTAGTCAGTGGTACGAGCAGTACTTC
CASSPQTSQWYEQYF
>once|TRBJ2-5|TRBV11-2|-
TGTGCCAGCAGCTTACAGGAGACCCAGTACTTC
CASSLQETQYF
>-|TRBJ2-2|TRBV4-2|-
TGTGCCAGCAGCCCCTCCCTATCCGGGGAGCTGTTTTTT
CASSPSLSGELFF
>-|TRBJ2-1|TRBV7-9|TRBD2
TGTGCCAGCAGCGGAGGGCTAGCGGATCCATACAATGAGCAGTTCTTC
CASSGGLADPYNEQFF
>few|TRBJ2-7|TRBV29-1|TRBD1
TGCAGCGTACCGACAGGGGGCCCTTCCTACGAGCAGTACTTC
CSVPTGGPSYEQYF
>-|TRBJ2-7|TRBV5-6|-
TGTGCCAGCAGCTGGGGCGGGCTTCCCTACGAGCAGTACTTC
CASSWGGLPYEQYF
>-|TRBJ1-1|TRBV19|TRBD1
TGTGCCAGTAGTTACAGGGGTTTGAGAACTGAAGCTTTCTTT
CASSYRGLRTEAFF
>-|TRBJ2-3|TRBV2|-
TGTGCCTGCCTCAGGGACAATCCAACGCGGGGAGAAGAAACAGATACGCAGTATTTT
CACLRDNPTRGEETDTQYF
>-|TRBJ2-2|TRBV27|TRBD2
TGTGCCAGCAGTTTATCGAAGACTAGCGGGAGTTGGGGGGCCGGGGAGCTGTTTTTT
CASSLSKTSGSWGAGELFF
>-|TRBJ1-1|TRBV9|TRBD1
TGTGCCAGCAGCCCGCGGACAGGGACGAACACTGAAGCTTTCTTT
CASSPRTGTNTEAFF
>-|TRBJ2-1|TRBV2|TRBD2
TGTGCCAGCAGGAGGGGCCTTCGGCTAGCGGGAGTTTTATACAATGAGCAGTTCTTC
CASRRGLRLAGVLYNEQFF
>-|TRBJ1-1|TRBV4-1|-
TGCGCCAGCAGCCAAGACGAGGGGTTCACTGAAGCTTTCTTT
CASSQDEGFTEAFF
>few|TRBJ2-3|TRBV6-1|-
TGTGCCAGCAGTGACACAGATACGCAGTATTTT
CASSDTDTQYF
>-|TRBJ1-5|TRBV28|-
TGTGCCAGCAGTTTGGATGCTGGCAACAATCAGCCCCAGCATTTT
CASSLDAGNNQPQHF
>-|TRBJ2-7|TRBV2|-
TGTGCCAGCAGTGTGGACTTGATCTTC
CASSVDLIF
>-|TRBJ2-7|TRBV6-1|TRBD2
TGTGCCAGCAGTGGCCGTCCCGGGACTAGCGGGAGGGCTTTCTACGAGCAGTACTTC
CASSGRPGTSGRAFYEQYF
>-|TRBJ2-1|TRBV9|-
TGTGCCAGCAGCCCCTCTAGATACAATGAGCAGTTCTTC
CASSPSRYNEQFF
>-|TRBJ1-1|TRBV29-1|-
TGCAGCGTTGTGGACAGTGGAATGAACACTGAAGCTTTCTTT
CSVVDSGMNTEAFF
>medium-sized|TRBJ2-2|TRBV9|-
TGTGCCAGCAGCGGACCGCAGGGGAACACCGGGGAGCTGTTTTTT
CASSGPQGNTGELFF
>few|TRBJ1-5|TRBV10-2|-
TGCGCCAGCTCAACAGGGCACAATCAGCCCCAGCATTTT
CASSTGHNQPQHF
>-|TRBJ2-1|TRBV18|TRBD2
TGTGCCAGCTCAGTGCCTAGCGGGAGGAACTACAATGAGCAGTTCTTC
CASSVPSGRNYNEQFF
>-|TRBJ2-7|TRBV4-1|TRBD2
TGCGCCAGCAGCCATGACCCGGGACTAGCAACCTACGAGCAGTACTTC
CASSHDPGLATYEQYF
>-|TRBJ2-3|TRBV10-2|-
TGCGCCAGCAGCCCCGGGCAGACTACCACGCAGTATTTT
CASSPGQTTTQYF
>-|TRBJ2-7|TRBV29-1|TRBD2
TGCAGCGTTAACGGACTAGCGGGACCCGAGCAGTACTTC
CSVNGLAGPEQYF
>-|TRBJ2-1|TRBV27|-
TGTGCCAGCACCTTGGGGGGAACCTACAATGAGCAGTTCTTC
CASTLGGTYNEQFF
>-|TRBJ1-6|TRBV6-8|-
TGTGCCAGCCCCGGGACCGCAAGTCACTCACCCCTCCACTTT
CASPGTASHSPLHF
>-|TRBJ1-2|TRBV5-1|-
TGCGCCAGCAGCGAGGACAACCCCATCTATGGCTACACCTTC
CASSEDNPIYGYTF
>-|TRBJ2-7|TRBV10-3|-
TGTGCCATCAGTGCGGGGGAACTCGAGCAGTACTTC
CAISAGELEQYF
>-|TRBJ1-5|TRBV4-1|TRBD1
TGCGCCAGCAGCCAAAGGGACAGGGGGCCACAGCCCCAGCATTTT
CASSQRDRGPQPQHF
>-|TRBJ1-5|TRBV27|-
TGTGCCAGCGGGGAATACAATCAGCCCCAGCATTTT
CASGEYNQPQHF
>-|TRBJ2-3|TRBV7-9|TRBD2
TGTGCCAGCAGCACTAGACTAGCGGTTAAAGCAGATACGCAGTATTTT
CASSTRLAVKADTQYF
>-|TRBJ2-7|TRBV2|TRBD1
TGTGCCACCTTGGACAGGGGTCGACGTGGGGCCTACGAGCAGTACTTC
CATLDRGRRGAYEQYF
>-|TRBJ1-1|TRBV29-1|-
TGCAGCGTTGAAGGGACCAGAGTGGAGTGGGAAGCTTTCTTT
CSVEGTRVEWEAFF
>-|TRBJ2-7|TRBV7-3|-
TGTGCCAGCAGTTTAGGAACAGGCAATGACCGGGAGCAGTACTTC
CASSLGTGNDREQYF
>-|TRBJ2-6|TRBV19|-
TGTGCCAGTAGCCAAGGGGACTGGGGCCCTGGGGCCAACGTCCTGACTTTC
CASSQGDWGPGANVLTF
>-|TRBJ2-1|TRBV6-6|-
TGTGCCAGCAGTTACAATGAGCAGTTCTTC
CASSYNEQFF
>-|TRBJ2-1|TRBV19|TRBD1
TGTGCCAGTAGTATAGGGGGCGAACAGGGGAATGAGCAGTTCTTC
CASSIGGEQGNEQFF
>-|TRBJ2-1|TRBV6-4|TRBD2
TGTGCCACGTCCCCTCGTGTGGTAGCGGGAGCGAGAGGGGCAATTGAGCAGTTCTTC
CATSPRVVAGARGAIEQFF
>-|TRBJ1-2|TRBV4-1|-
TGCGCCAGCAGCCTCAGGGGCGGCTATGGCTACACCTTC
CASSLRGGYGYTF
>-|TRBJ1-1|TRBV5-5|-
TGTGCCAGCATTGAGGGGTTTTTGAACACTGAAGCTTTCTTT
CASIEGFLNTEAFF
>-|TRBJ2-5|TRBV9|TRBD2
TGTGCCAGCAGCGTTAGCGGGAGGGCCGTGGAGACCCAGTACTTC
CASSVSGRAVETQYF
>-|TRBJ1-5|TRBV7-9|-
TGTGCCAGCAGTGTGGGACACCATAATCGGGCCCAGCATTTT
CASSVGHHNRAQHF
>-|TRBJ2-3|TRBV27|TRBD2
TGTGCCAGCAGTTTCCAACTATGGACTAGCGGAACCACAGATACGCAGTATTTT
CASSFQLWTSGTTDTQYF
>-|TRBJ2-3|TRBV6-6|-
TGTGCCAGCAGGAGGGGGGGCGCCCCAGATACGCAGTATTTT
CASRRGGAPDTQYF
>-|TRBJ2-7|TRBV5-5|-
TGTGCCGGGGCGGGACCCACCTACGAGCAGTACTTC
CAGAGPTYEQYF
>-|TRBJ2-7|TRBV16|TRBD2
TGTGCCAGCAGCGGGGGGACTAGCGGGAGTTACGAGCAGTACTTC
CASSGGTSGSYEQYF